A single sample gave rise to the 24 T cell receptor beta chains below, sequenced in a study of blood T cell repertoires in COVID-19. The repertoire was sequenced with immunoSEQ multiplex PCR; TCRdb's copy has only in-frame clones and lacks some. The sample consists of fewer than 150,000 clones, about four fifths of them appearing once. The specimen was peripheral blood. The receptors were gathered from a human donor in a cohort sampled during active COVID-19.

V usage is TRBV5-5 and J usage is TRBJ1-1; D gene uncertain. The V gene lost 1 base and the J gene lost 1 base, with 11 bases spanning the gap. CDR3 length: 15 amino acids. CDR1 SGHKS and CDR2 YYEKEE come from the germline V gene (reference sequence). This chain's CDR3 is CASSLLGVRNTEAFF. The CDR3 bases are TGTGCCAGCAGCTTGCTCGGGGTCAGGAACACTGAAGCTTTCTTT. The full variable domain, completed using reference TRBV5-5 and TRBJ1-1, is DAGVTQSPTHLIKTRGQQVTLRCSPISGHKSVSWYQQVLGQGPQFIFQYYEKEERGRGNFPDRFSARQFPNYSSELNVNALLLGDSALYLCASSLLGVRNTEAFFGQGTRLTVV.

This chain uses TRBV7-2 with TRBJ2-7; TRBD2 matches at 13 bases. This CDR3 region has 18 residues. CDR1 and CDR2 from the germline V gene are SGHTA and FQGNSA. V lost 0 bases and J lost 3; bases outside the gene matches: 8. The CDR3 loop is CASSLAPATSGGGYEQYF. The CDR3 bases are TGTGCCAGCAGCTTAGCGCCAGCTACTAGCGGGGGGGGCTACGAGCAGTACTTC.

The gene calls are TRBV29-1 and TRBJ2-4; D is perhaps TRBD2 (6 bases). V was shortened by 6 bases and J by 7 bases, with 10 bases between the two germline ends. Per the germline V gene, CDR1 is SQVTM and CDR2 is ANQGSEA. CDR3 length equals 11 residues. The CDR3 coding sequence is TGCAGCGTCAGTAGCGGCAACATTCAGTACTTC. Translated: CSVSSGNIQYF.

The V gene is TRBV6-5, the J gene TRBJ1-2; D perhaps matches TRBD1 (5 bases). The CDR3 has 15 residues. V was trimmed by 5 bases and J by 4 bases, leaving 17 bases between them. CDR1 is MNHEY and CDR2 is SVGAGI in the germline V gene. This CDR3 is CASSITPQGVYGYTF. The CDR3 DNA reads TGTGCCAGCAGTATCACCCCCCAGGGCGTCTATGGCTACACCTTC.

DNA for the CDR3: TGCGCCAGCAGCCAAGATATGGGCAGGAATCAGCCCCAGCATTTT. Its protein is CASSQDMGRNQPQHF. This sequence joins TRBV4-3 and TRBJ1-5; D ambiguous. This CDR3 region has 15 residues. Trimming took 0 bases from V and 4 from J, leaving 10 bases between them. Germline V CDR1 and CDR2: LGHNA, YSLEER.

The V call is TRBV7-2, the J call TRBJ1-6; D is uncertain. The V end was cut by 5 bases, the J end by 8 bases, with 4 bases between. The CDR3 has 11 residues. Per the germline V gene, CDR1 is SGHTA and CDR2 is FQGNSA. This chain's CDR3 is CASSRDSPLHF. CDR3 coding DNA: TGTGCCAGCAGCCGCGATTCACCCCTCCACTTT. Full variable domain (rest looked up from reference TRBV7-2 and TRBJ1-6): GAGVSQSPSNKVTEKGKDVELRCDPISGHTALYWYRQSLGQGLEFLIYFQGNSAPDKSGLPSDRFSAERTGGSVSTLTIQRTQQEDSAVYLCASSRDSPLHFGNGTRLTVT.

This clone was recorded a few times. The chain recombines TRBV5-1 with TRBJ1-1, with D tentatively TRBD1 (6 bases). This CDR3 is 16 amino acids long. V was clipped by 7 bases and J by 0 bases, with 19 bases between them. Germline assignment: CDR1 SGHRS and CDR2 YFSETQ. DNA of the CDR3: TGCGCCAGCGGTCAAAAATCAGGGGATATGAACACTGAAGCTTTCTTT. Amino acids: CASGQKSGDMNTEAFF.

The chain is built from TRBV6-1 and TRBJ2-7; no reliable D call. The CDR3 spans 12 residues. The V gene lost 1 base and the J gene lost 12 bases, with 13 bases spanning the gap. Germline CDR1 reads MNHNS; CDR2 reads SASEGT. For the CDR3, the DNA is TGTGCCAGCAGTGAAGATGGTTTGCGGCCGTACTTC. This gives the protein CASSEDGLRPYF.

This clone came up a few times. The chain uses TRBV4-1 and TRBJ1-6; tentatively, D is TRBD1 (5 bases). This CDR3 is 16 amino acids long. V was shortened by 0 bases and J by 6 bases, with 12 bases between the two germline ends. The germline CDR1 and CDR2 sequences are MGHRA and YSYEKL. The CDR3 nucleotides read TGCGCCAGCAGCCAAGATCCGACAGTTACTAATTCACCCCTCCACTTT. Its protein is CASSQDPTVTNSPLHF.

The V gene is TRBV19, the J gene TRBJ1-3; D perhaps matches TRBD1 (6 bases). Per the germline V gene, CDR1 is LNHDA and CDR2 is SQIVND (reference sequence). The length of the CDR3 is 14 residues. V was pared by 9 bases and J by 0 bases, with 12 bases between. CDR3 sequence (DNA): TGTGCCAGCGGACAGCGCATCTCTGGAAACACCATATATTTT. Translating gives CASGQRISGNTIYF. The full variable domain, in which reference TRBV19 and TRBJ1-3 provide the parts outside the CDR3, is DGGITQSPKYLFRKEGQNVTLSCEQNLNHDAMYWYRQDPGQGLRLIYYSQIVNDFQKGDIAEGYSVSREKKESFPLTVTSAQKNPTAFYLCASGQRISGNTIYFGEGSWLTVV.

The chain has TRBV2 and TRBJ2-5; no clear D gene. Trimming took off 6 bases at V and 2 bases at J, with 16 bases between the two ends. CDR3 size: 15 residues. In germline, CDR1 is SNHLY, CDR2 FYNNEI. The CDR3 DNA reads TGTGCCAGCAGGGTGCTCAGGTTGGCACAAGAGACCCAGTACTTC. Translating gives CASRVLRLAQETQYF.

The chain is built from TRBV5-1 and TRBJ2-2, with D possibly TRBD1 on 6 matching bases. Trimming pared 4 bases from V and 1 base from J, leaving 14 bases between. The CDR3 loop spans 16 amino acids. In germline, CDR1 is SGHRS, CDR2 YFSETQ. This CDR3 is CASSQLTGRNTGELFF. As DNA, the CDR3 is TGCGCCAGCAGCCAACTCACAGGGAGGAACACCGGGGAGCTGTTTTTT.

The chain recombines TRBV5-1 with TRBJ2-7; 7 bases match TRBD2. The CDR3 is made up of 15 amino acids. With V trimmed by 6 bases and J by 4 bases, 13 bases remained unmatched. Germline-derived CDR1 and CDR2 are SGHRS and YFSETQ. The CDR3 DNA follows: TGCGCCAGCAAGGGACCTTCAGCGGGGTCGTACGAGCAGTACTTC. Its translation: CASKGPSAGSYEQYF.

The rearrangement uses TRBV6-4 and TRBJ2-2; the match to TRBD2 covers 7 bases. The CDR3 sequence is 15 residues long. V gave up 3 bases and J gave up 1 base; unmatched junction bases: 2. Germline V gene sequence: CDR1 MRHNA, CDR2 SNTAGT. This chain's CDR3 is CASSEVAGNTGELFF. CDR3 sequence (DNA): TGTGCCAGCAGTGAAGTAGCGGGGAACACCGGGGAGCTGTTTTTT.

The chain employs TRBV6-5 and TRBJ1-1, with 11 bases aligning to TRBD1. The junction had 3 bases not matched to a gene; V was cut back by 6 bases and J by 6 bases. CDR3 length equals 13 residues. Germline V gene sequence: CDR1 MNHEY, CDR2 SVGAGI. DNA of the CDR3: TGTGCCAGCAGATTGGGACAGGGGGCTGAAGCTTTCTTT. Its translation is CASRLGQGAEAFF.

The chain employs TRBV6-5 and TRBJ2-5; 7 bases are shared with TRBD2. The CDR3 is 12 amino acids. J was trimmed by 5 bases and V by 5 bases; bases with no gene match: 2. The germline gives CDR1 MNHEY, CDR2 SVGAGI. The CDR3 DNA sequence: TGTGCCAGCAGTAATAGCGGGGAGACCCAGTACTTC. Protein: CASSNSGETQYF.

This clone showed up just a few times. V and J are TRBV7-3 and TRBJ2-3; 8 bases align to TRBD1. This CDR3 has 12 amino acids. Unmatched junction bases numbered 6, after V lost 5 bases and J lost 11 bases. CDR1 and CDR2 from the germline V gene are SGHTA and FQGTGA. The DNA of the CDR3 is TGTGCCAGCAGCACAGACAGGGGTATGCAGTATTTT. Residues: CASSTDRGMQYF.

V usage is TRBV27 and J usage is TRBJ2-3; 9 bases match TRBD2. With V trimmed by 2 bases and J by 7 bases, 4 bases remained unmatched. The CDR3 runs to 14 residues. Germline V gene data show CDR1 as MNHEY and CDR2 as SMNVEV (reference sequence). The CDR3 loop reads CASSLGGGAHTQYF. The CDR3 DNA reads as TGTGCCAGCAGTTTAGGCGGGGGGGCACATACGCAGTATTTT.

This rearrangement joins TRBV5-6 to TRBJ1-1; D not resolved. CDR1 and CDR2 from the germline V gene are SGHDT and YYEEEE. The V and J ends lost 0 bases and 14 bases respectively, with 17 bases between them. This CDR3 comprises 13 residues. The CDR3 here is CASSLGSEESSFF. DNA of the CDR3: TGTGCCAGCAGCTTGGGATCAGAGGAGTCGAGCTTCTTT. Based on the CDR3 plus reference TRBV5-6 and TRBJ1-1, the full variable domain is DAGVTQSPTHLIKTRGQQVTLRCSPKSGHDTVSWYQQALGQGPQFIFQYYEEEERQRGNFPDRFSGHQFPNYSSELNVNALLLGDSALYLCASSLGSEESSFFGQGTRLTVV.

The chain employs TRBV30 and TRBJ1-1, with 7 bases matching TRBD1. From germline, CDR1 is GTSNPN and CDR2 SVGIG (reference sequence). The CDR3 loop spans 12 amino acids. The V segment lost 1 base and the J segment 10 bases; nucleotides outside the gene matches: 6. In DNA, the CDR3 is TGTGCCTGGAGTGGACAGGGCGGGCGAGCTTTCTTT. Its protein product is CAWSGQGGRAFF.

The CDR3 is CASSIDGRAEAFF. DNA for the CDR3: TGCGCCAGCAGCATAGACGGGAGGGCTGAAGCTTTCTTT. The chain uses TRBV5-1 and TRBJ1-1, with D hard to call. CDR1 and CDR2 (germline): SGHRS, YFSETQ. This CDR3 is built from 13 residues. Trimming left V 4 bases short and J 6 bases short, with 13 bases between.

In this sample, this clone turned up once. V usage is TRBV7-8 and J usage is TRBJ1-1, with 7 bases identical to TRBD1. Germline trimming cut 4 bases from V and 3 bases from J; bases unmatched to any gene: 8. CDR1 is SGHVS and CDR2 is FQNEAQ in the germline V gene. The length of the CDR3 is 15 residues. CDR3 nucleotide sequence: TGTGCCAGCAGCTATCGCAGGGGGTGGGACACTGAAGCTTTCTTT. Translation: CASSYRRGWDTEAFF. The variable domain in full, with the rest retrieved from reference TRBV7-8 and TRBJ1-1, is GAGVSQSPRYKVAKRGQDVALRCDPISGHVSLFWYQQALGQGPEFLTYFQNEAQLDKSGLPSDRFFAERPEGSVSTLKIQRTQQEDSAVYLCASSYRRGWDTEAFFGQGTRLTVV.

This chain connects TRBV7-3 to TRBJ2-2, with D perhaps TRBD2 (5 bases). The ends were cut back, 1 base at V and 7 bases at J, with 10 bases in the middle. CDR1 SGHTA and CDR2 FQGTGA come from the germline V gene. This CDR3 is built from 14 residues. CDR3 DNA sequence: TGTGCCAGCAGCTTAAGCCGGGAACACGGGGAGCTGTTTTTT. Translating gives CASSLSREHGELFF.

CDR3 nucleotides: TGCGCCAGCAGCCAGGCCAGACGGGGGGGGAGCTCCTATAATTCACCCCTCCACTTT. Protein: CASSQARRGGSSYNSPLHF. This chain links TRBV4-1 with TRBJ1-6; D perhaps matches TRBD1 (5 bases). The V gene lost 3 bases and the J gene lost 0 bases, with 18 bases spanning the gap. CDR3 length equals 19 residues. The V gene's germline CDR1 is MGHRA and CDR2 YSYEKL.